The source of this TCR beta chain is a study of blood T cell repertoires in COVID-19. Study information: The samples span acute and convalescent COVID-19 from the United States, Italy and Spain. T cells, B-cell-depleted T cells, or PBMCs supplied cDNA or gDNA.

With 8 bases removed from V and 9 bases from J, the gap between germline ends came to 19 bases. The V gene's germline CDR1 is MNHEY and CDR2 SVGAGI. This CDR3 region has 13 residues. In the authors' methods: Cell counts per sample came from amplifying reference gene primers. Libraries were prepared by immunoSEQ multiplex PCR; TCRdb keeps only in-frame clonotypes and omits some of them. Clone size and V and J calls were adopted from that table, with D and trimming inferred from the DNA. The sample consists of 250,000 to 350,000 clones, about nine tenths of them appearing once. The chain couples TRBV6-5 to TRBJ1-2, with D perhaps matching TRBD1 (6 bases). Sequenced material: peripheral blood. This TCR was sampled from a woman in her 30s with active or convalescent COVID-19. The CDR3 DNA reads TGTGCCAGCGAAACAGGGTCCCATTATCGCTACACCTTC. This encodes CASETGSHYRYTF.